The rows below give T cell receptor beta chains drawn from one sample of a study of blood T cell repertoires in COVID-19. Here immunoSEQ multiplex PCR was the method, and the copy in TCRdb shows in-frame clones only, minus some. The data show 150,000 to 200,000 clones, with roughly 85% seen just once and around 4.8% held by the top ten. Sequencing was carried out using PBMCs or T cells enriched from blood (not recorded which). The receptors here all came from a woman between 45 and 65 years old who had recovered from COVID-19. Both conserved end residues are part of each CDR3. A D gene is named only where the DNA matches it firmly. Expanded clones are given a class, and other clones once, few, many or no size at all.

d_call j_call cdr3_length clone_size v_call cdr3_nt cdr3_aa
TRBD2 TRBJ2-5 19 . TRBV4-1 TGCGCCAGCAGCCAAGAAACGTTTCCAGCGGCTAGCGGACAAGAGACCCAGTACTTC CASSQETFPAASGQETQYF
TRBD2 TRBJ2-1 15 . TRBV7-2 TGTGCCAGCAGCTTAAAGCGGGAGGGGAACAATGAGCAGTTCTTC CASSLKREGNNEQFF
TRBD2 TRBJ2-3 13 few TRBV29-1 TGCAGCGTTGGGGGCGGGAGAACGGATACGCAGTATTTT CSVGGGRTDTQYF
TRBD1 TRBJ1-5 18 . TRBV19 TGTGCCAGTAGTAGCCCGCGACAGGGAAGGGGAAGCAATCAGCCCCAGCATTTT CASSSPRQGRGSNQPQHF
. TRBJ1-6 12 . TRBV2 TGTGCCAGCCAAGGGGAAAATTCACCCCTCCACTTT CASQGENSPLHF
. TRBJ1-2 13 . TRBV3-1/TRBV3-2 TGTGCCAGCAGCCAAGATAAGGGGAGGGGATACACCTTC CASSQDKGRGYTF
. TRBJ2-1 16 . TRBV7-2 TGTGCCAGCAGCTTAGCTCGGAGGGCCGAGTTTTATGAGCAGTTCTTC CASSLARRAEFYEQFF
. TRBJ2-4 16 . TRBV6-5 TGTGCCAGCAGTTACGGTACAGGGCAAGCCAAAAACATTCAGTACTTC CASSYGTGQAKNIQYF
. TRBJ1-1 12 once TRBV30 TGTGCCTGGAGAGGGGTAGTAGCTGAAGCTTTCTTT CAWRGVVAEAFF
. TRBJ1-3 10 . TRBV29-1 TGCAGCGTTGCGAGTGGCACCATATATTTT CSVASGTIYF
. TRBJ1-2 14 . TRBV19 TGTGCCAGTAGTATCCAGGGGCGAAACTATGGCTACACCTTC CASSIQGRNYGYTF
. TRBJ2-1 13 . TRBV14 TGTGCCAGCAGCCGGGGGGGCCCGGGTGAGCAGTTCTTC CASSRGGPGEQFF
. TRBJ2-3 15 . TRBV15 TGTGCCACCAGCAGCGGGGTGGGATGGACAGATACGCAGTATTTT CATSSGVGWTDTQYF
. TRBJ1-1 15 . TRBV20-1 TGCAGTGCTAGTGGCAGGGGCACCTTGAACACTGAAGCTTTCTTT CSASGRGTLNTEAFF
. TRBJ1-5 17 . TRBV7-2 TGTGCCAGCAGCTTAGAGGGGCGATTCTATAGCAATCAGCCCCAGCATTTT CASSLEGRFYSNQPQHF
. TRBJ2-1 14 . TRBV18 TGTGCCAGCTCACCAGCCGACCCCTCGCGGGAGCAGTTCTTC CASSPADPSREQFF
. TRBJ2-1 13 . TRBV6-2/TRBV6-3 TGTGCCAGCAGCAGCAGGCCTTACAATGAGCAGTTCTTC CASSSRPYNEQFF
TRBD1 TRBJ1-2 12 . TRBV6-5 TGTGCCAGTGCCGGGACAGTCTATGGCTACACCTTC CASAGTVYGYTF
TRBD1 TRBJ1-2 15 . TRBV19 TGTGCCAGTAGCAGTACGGGACAGGCTAACTATGGCTACACCTTC CASSSTGQANYGYTF
TRBD1 TRBJ1-5 15 . TRBV2 TGTGCCAGCGGACCCGGGACAGGGGCCGGTCAGCCCCAGCATTTT CASGPGTGAGQPQHF
TRBD2 TRBJ2-5 17 . TRBV4-3 TGCGCCAGCAGCCAGACTAGCGGGAGGGCCGTTGGAGAGACCCAGTACTTC CASSQTSGRAVGETQYF
. TRBJ1-3 18 . TRBV13 TGTGCCAGCAGCTTAATGGGGCCCCCCGGGAGCTCTGGAAACACCATATATTTT CASSLMGPPGSSGNTIYF
. TRBJ1-2 13 . TRBV5-6 TGTGCCAGCAGCGAACAGGGATTAGATGGCTACACCTTC CASSEQGLDGYTF
. TRBJ2-3 13 . TRBV14 TGTGCCAGCAGCCATGCAGGCACAGATACGCAGTATTTT CASSHAGTDTQYF
. TRBJ2-3 12 . TRBV6-5 TGTGCCGTCAGCCGAAGGGGAGATACGCAGTATTTT CAVSRRGDTQYF
TRBD2 TRBJ2-5 15 few TRBV11-2 TGTGCCAGCAGCTCTAGCGGGGACGGGGAGGAGACCCAGTACTTC CASSSSGDGEETQYF
TRBD2 TRBJ2-1 16 . TRBV27 TGTGCCAGCAGTTCACCGGGACTAGCGGGCAACAATGAGCAGTTCTTC CASSSPGLAGNNEQFF
TRBD1 TRBJ2-1 14 . TRBV6-5 TGTGCCAGCAGTTACTTTACAGGGGACAATGAGCAGTTCTTC CASSYFTGDNEQFF
TRBD1 TRBJ1-1 14 . TRBV28 TGTGCCAGCAGGACAGGGACTCCGAACACTGAAGCTTTCTTT CASRTGTPNTEAFF
. TRBJ2-1 13 . TRBV30 TGTGCCTGGGCCGGGGTCCTCGGCAATGAGCAGTTCTTC CAWAGVLGNEQFF
. TRBJ1-2 15 once TRBV2 TGTGCCAGCAGTGAACTCCGACGGGGATCCTATGGCTACACCTTC CASSELRRGSYGYTF
. TRBJ1-1 14 few TRBV7-9 TGTGCCAGCAGCATAACTGACAGAAACACTGAAGCTTTCTTT CASSITDRNTEAFF
TRBD2 TRBJ2-2 20 . TRBV11-2 TGTGCCAGCAGCTTAGAGCGTACTAGCGGGACGCAAAGGGGAACCGGGGAGCTGTTTTTT CASSLERTSGTQRGTGELFF
. TRBJ1-1 11 once TRBV12-3/TRBV12-4 TGTGCCAGCAGTTTGAGACTGGAAGCTTTCTTT CASSLRLEAFF
. TRBJ2-5 13 . TRBV7-9 TGTGCCAGCAGCTCCACTAGGGTTGAGACCCAGTACTTC CASSSTRVETQYF
. TRBJ1-5 15 . TRBV28 TGTGCCAGCAGAATGGGACAACTTAGCAATCAGCCCCAGCATTTT CASRMGQLSNQPQHF
TRBD2 TRBJ2-3 16 . TRBV18 TGTGCCAGCTCACCGGAGGCTAGCGGGGGCTCGGGGACGCAGTATTTT CASSPEASGGSGTQYF
. TRBJ1-4 14 once TRBV30 TGTGCCTGGAGTAGGGGGGGAGACCATGAAAAACTGTTTTTT CAWSRGGDHEKLFF
. TRBJ1-3 14 . TRBV7-8 TGTGCCAGCAGCTCCCGAGTCTCTGGAAACACCATATATTTT CASSSRVSGNTIYF
. TRBJ2-1 18 . TRBV19 TGTGCCAGTAGTGCCCGGGGGACCCCAGGATGGTCCTACAATGAGCAGTTCTTC CASSARGTPGWSYNEQFF
. TRBJ1-5 15 few TRBV7-2 TGTGCCAGCAGCTTAGGGCAGGGGTCTTATCAGCCCCAGCATTTT CASSLGQGSYQPQHF
. TRBJ2-1 15 . TRBV4-1 TGCGCCAGCAGCCAAGGGACTAAATCCTACAATGAGCAGTTCTTC CASSQGTKSYNEQFF
TRBD2 TRBJ2-5 18 . TRBV15 TGTGCCACCAGCAGAGATCGGGGACTAGCGGGGTACAGAGAGACCCAGTACTTC CATSRDRGLAGYRETQYF
. TRBJ1-3 13 . TRBV7-2 TGTGCCAGCAGCTTAGCCGGAGAAAACACCATATATTTT CASSLAGENTIYF
. TRBJ1-1 16 . TRBV18 TGTGCCAGCTCACTTGGGAACAGGGCCGGGAACACTGAAGCTTTCTTT CASSLGNRAGNTEAFF
. TRBJ1-4 15 . TRBV4-3 TGCGCCAGCAGCCCCCGGACAGTAAGGAGTGAAAAACTGTTTTTT CASSPRTVRSEKLFF
. TRBJ1-1 14 . TRBV7-9 TGTGCCAGCAGCTTACGGGATGAGAGCACTGAAGCTTTCTTT CASSLRDESTEAFF
. TRBJ2-3 11 . TRBV11-2 TGTGCCAGCAGCTTTCGAGATACGCAGTATTTT CASSFRDTQYF
. TRBJ2-1 15 . TRBV5-5 TGTGCCAGCAGCTTCGAAGGAGGGTTAAGAAATGAGCAGTTCTTC CASSFEGGLRNEQFF
. TRBJ2-5 16 . TRBV7-2 TGTGCCAGCAGCAACCTCGGAGCAGCTAACCAAGAGACCCAGTACTTC CASSNLGAANQETQYF
. TRBJ2-6 17 . TRBV13 TGTGCCAGCAGCTTAGGGACAGGAGACTCTGGGGCCAACGTCCTGACTTTC CASSLGTGDSGANVLTF
TRBD1 TRBJ2-3 14 . TRBV30 TGTGCCTGGAACCCGACAGGGGACACAGATACGCAGTATTTT CAWNPTGDTDTQYF
. TRBJ1-2 15 . TRBV29-1 TGCAGCGTTCGCAAAGGGGGTGAAGCTGGCTATGGCTACACCTTC CSVRKGGEAGYGYTF
. TRBJ2-3 15 . TRBV5-1 TGCGCCAGCAGCTTAGGCGGGGGCTCCACAGATACGCAGTATTTT CASSLGGGSTDTQYF
TRBD1 TRBJ1-4 16 . TRBV7-6 TGTGCCAGCAGCCGAAAAACAGGGGTTACTAATGAAAAACTGTTTTTT CASSRKTGVTNEKLFF
. TRBJ1-1 14 . TRBV4-1 TGCGCCAGCAGCCACGATACAGGGTTCGCTGAAGCTTTCTTT CASSHDTGFAEAFF
TRBD1 TRBJ1-2 16 . TRBV29-1 TGCAGCGTTGTTGGGACAGGGGGCGCCTATCACTATGGCTACACCTTC CSVVGTGGAYHYGYTF